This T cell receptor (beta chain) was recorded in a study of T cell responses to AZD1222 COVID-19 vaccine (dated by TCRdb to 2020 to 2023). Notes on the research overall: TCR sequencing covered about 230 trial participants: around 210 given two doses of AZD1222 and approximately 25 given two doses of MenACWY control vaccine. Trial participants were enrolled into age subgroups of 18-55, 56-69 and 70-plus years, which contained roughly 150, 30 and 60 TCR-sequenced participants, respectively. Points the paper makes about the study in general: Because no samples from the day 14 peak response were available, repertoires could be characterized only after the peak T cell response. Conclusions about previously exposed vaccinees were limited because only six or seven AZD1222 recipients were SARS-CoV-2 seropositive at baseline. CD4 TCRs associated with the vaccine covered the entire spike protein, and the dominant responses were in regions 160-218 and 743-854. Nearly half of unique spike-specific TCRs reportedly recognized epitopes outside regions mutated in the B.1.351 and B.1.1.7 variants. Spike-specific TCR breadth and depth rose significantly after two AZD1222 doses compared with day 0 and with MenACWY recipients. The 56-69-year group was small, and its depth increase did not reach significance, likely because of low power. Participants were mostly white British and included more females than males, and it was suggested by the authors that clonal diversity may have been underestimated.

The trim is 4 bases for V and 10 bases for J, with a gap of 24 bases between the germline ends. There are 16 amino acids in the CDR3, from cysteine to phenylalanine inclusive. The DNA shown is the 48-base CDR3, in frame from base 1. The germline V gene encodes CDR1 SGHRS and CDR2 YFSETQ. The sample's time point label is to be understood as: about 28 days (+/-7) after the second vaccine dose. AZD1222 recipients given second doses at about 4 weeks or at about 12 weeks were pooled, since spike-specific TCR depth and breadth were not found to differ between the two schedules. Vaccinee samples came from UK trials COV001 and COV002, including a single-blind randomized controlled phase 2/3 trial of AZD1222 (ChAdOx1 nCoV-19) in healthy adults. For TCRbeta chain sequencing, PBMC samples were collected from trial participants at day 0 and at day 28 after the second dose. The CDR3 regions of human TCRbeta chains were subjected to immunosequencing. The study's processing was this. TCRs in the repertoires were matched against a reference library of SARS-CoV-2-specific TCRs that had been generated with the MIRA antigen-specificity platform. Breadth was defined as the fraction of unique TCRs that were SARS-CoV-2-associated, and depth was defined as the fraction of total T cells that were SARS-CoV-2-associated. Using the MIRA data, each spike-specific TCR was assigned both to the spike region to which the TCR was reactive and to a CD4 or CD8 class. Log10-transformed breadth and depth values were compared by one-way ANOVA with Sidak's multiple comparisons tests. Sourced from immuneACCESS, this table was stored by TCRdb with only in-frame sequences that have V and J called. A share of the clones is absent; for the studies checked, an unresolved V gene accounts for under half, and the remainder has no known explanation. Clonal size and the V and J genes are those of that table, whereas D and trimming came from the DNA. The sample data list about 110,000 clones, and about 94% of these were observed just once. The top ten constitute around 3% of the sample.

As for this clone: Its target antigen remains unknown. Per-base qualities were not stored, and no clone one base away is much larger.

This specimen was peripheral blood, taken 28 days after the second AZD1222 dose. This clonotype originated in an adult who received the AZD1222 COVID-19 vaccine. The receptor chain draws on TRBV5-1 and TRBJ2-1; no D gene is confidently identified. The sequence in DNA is TGCGCCAGCAGCCCCGGCCGGAGACTTTCAACCGGGGAGCAGTTCTTC. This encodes CASSPGRRLSTGEQFF.